This TCR beta chain is drawn from a study of PD-L1 blockade in urothelial cancer. Study context: About 90% of the 29 patients were men who had bladder-origin urothelial cancer. Prior chemotherapy in patients spanned 0 to 3 regimens. Reported median T cell count for blood samples was some 140,000.

Locally advanced or metastatic urothelial carcinoma affected all patients. Germline V gene data show CDR1 as LNHDA and CDR2 as SQIVND (reference sequence). The CDR3 length is 15 residues. The J segment lost 4 bases and the V segment lost 5 bases, leaving 10 bases of the junction unmatched. Profiled with immunoSEQ multiplex PCR; TCRdb holds only in-frame clones, not every one. The sample includes over 65,000 clones, around four fifths of them seen just once. This clone was observed a single time. The rearrangement links TRBV19 to TRBJ2-5; TRBD1 matches 7 bases. The sequence came from a man aged 70-80 years with urothelial cancer. Source: PBMCs, taken around atezolizumab (anti-PD-L1) treatment. DNA for the CDR3: TGTGCCAGTAGTTCGACCGGGACAGTACGAGAGACCCAGTACTTC. Its translation is CASSSTGTVRETQYF.